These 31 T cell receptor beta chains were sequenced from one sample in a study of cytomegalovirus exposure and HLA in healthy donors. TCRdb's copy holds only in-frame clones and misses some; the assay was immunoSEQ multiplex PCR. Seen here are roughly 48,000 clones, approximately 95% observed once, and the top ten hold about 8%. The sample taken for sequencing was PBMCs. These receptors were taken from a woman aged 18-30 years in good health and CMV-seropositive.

For the CDR3, the DNA is TGTGCCAGCAGTACGCGGACAGGGGGCTTCTTTTACGAGCAGTACTTC. Amino acids: CASSTRTGGFFYEQYF. This rearrangement joins TRBV28 to TRBJ2-7; 11 bases map to TRBD1. Unmatched junction bases numbered 10, after V lost 5 bases and J lost 4 bases. This CDR3 region has 16 residues. The germline CDR1 and CDR2 sequences are MDHEN and SYDVKM.

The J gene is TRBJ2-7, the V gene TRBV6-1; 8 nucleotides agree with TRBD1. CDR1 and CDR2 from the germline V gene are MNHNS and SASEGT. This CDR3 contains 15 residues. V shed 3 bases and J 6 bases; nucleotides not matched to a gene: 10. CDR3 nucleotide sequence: TGTGCCAGCAGTGACGGGACAGGCTCTCCCCGCGAGCAGTACTTC. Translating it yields CASSDGTGSPREQYF.

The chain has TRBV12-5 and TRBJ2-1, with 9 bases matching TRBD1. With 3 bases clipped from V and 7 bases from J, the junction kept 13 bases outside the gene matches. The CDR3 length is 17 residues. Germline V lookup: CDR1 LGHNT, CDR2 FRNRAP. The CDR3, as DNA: TGTGCTAGTGGTTTCAACCGGGACAGGGCTACTGGGAATGAGCAGTTCTTC. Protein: CASGFNRDRATGNEQFF.

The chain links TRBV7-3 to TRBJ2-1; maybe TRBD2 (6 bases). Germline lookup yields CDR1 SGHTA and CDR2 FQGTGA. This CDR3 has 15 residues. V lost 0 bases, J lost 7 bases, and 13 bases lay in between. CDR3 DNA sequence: TGTGCCAGCAGCTTAACTGGAGGGAGCGGAAATGAGCAGTTCTTC. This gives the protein CASSLTGGSGNEQFF.

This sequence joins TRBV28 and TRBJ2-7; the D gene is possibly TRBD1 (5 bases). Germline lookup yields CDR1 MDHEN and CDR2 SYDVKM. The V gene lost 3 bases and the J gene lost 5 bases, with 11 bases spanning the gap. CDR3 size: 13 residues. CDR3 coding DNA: TGTGCCAGCAGTTTGCCAGGGCTCCACGAGCAGTACTTC. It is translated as CASSLPGLHEQYF. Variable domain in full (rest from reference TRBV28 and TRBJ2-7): DVKVTQSSRYLVKRTGEKVFLECVQDMDHENMFWYRQDPGLGLRLIYFSYDVKMKEKGDIPEGYSVSREKKERFSLILESASTNQTSMYLCASSLPGLHEQYFGPGTRLTVT.

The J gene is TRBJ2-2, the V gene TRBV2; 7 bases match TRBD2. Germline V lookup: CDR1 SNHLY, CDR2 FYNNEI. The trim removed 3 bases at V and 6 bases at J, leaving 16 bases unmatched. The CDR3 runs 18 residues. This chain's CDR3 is CASSDTRLGDGRSGELFF. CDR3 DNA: TGTGCCAGCAGTGATACCCGGTTGGGTGACGGGAGGTCCGGGGAGCTGTTTTTT. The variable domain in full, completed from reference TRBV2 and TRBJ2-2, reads EPEVTQTPSHQVTQMGQEVILRCVPISNHLYFYWYRQILGQKVEFLVSFYNNEISEKSEIFDDQFSVERPDGSNFTLKIRSTKLEDSAMYFCASSDTRLGDGRSGELFFGEGSRLTVL.

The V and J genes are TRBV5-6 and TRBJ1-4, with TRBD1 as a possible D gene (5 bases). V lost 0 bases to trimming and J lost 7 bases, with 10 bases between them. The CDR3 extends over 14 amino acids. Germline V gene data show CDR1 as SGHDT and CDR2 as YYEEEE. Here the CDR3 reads CASSLAGGGEKLFF. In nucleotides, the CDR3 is TGTGCCAGCAGCTTGGCCGGGGGAGGTGAAAAACTGTTTTTT.

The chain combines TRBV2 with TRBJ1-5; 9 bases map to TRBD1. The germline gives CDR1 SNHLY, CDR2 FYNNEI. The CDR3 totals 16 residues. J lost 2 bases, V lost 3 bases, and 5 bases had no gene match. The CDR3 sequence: CASSDNRGQGNQPQHF. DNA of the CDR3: TGTGCCAGCAGTGACAACAGGGGGCAGGGCAATCAGCCCCAGCATTTT. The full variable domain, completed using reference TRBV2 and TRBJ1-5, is EPEVTQTPSHQVTQMGQEVILRCVPISNHLYFYWYRQILGQKVEFLVSFYNNEISEKSEIFDDQFSVERPDGSNFTLKIRSTKLEDSAMYFCASSDNRGQGNQPQHFGDGTRLSIL.

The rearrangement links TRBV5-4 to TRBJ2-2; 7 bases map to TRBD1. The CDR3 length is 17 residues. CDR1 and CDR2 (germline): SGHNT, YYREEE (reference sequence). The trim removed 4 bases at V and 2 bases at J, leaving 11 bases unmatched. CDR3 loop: CASSLVRGSGNTGELFF. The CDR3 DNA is TGTGCCAGCAGCCTCGTCAGGGGGAGCGGTAACACCGGGGAGCTGTTTTTT.

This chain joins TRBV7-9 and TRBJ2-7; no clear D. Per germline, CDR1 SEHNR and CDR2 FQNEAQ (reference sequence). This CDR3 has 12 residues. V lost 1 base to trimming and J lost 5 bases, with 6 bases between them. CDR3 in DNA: TGTGCCAGCAGCTTAGTCAGGAACGAGCAGTACTTC. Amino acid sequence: CASSLVRNEQYF.

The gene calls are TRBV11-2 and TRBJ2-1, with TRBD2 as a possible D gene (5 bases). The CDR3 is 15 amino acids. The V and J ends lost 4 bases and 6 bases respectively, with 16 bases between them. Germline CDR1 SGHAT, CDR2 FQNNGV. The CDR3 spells CASSSPEARPNEQFF. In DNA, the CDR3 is TGTGCCAGCAGCTCCCCGGAGGCGCGCCCCAATGAGCAGTTCTTC.

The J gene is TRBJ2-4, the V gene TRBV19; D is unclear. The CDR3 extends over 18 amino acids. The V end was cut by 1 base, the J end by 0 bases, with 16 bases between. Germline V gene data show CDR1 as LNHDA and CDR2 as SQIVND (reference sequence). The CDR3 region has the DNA TGTGCCAGTAGTATAGGAACCGGCGGTCTGGGAGCCAAAAACATTCAGTACTTC. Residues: CASSIGTGGLGAKNIQYF.

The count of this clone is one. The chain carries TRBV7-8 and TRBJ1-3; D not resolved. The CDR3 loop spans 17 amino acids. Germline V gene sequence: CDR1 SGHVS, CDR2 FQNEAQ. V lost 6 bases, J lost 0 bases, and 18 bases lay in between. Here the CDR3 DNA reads TGTGCCAGCAGTGCCGTATCTCGTCTCGGCTCTGGAAACACCATATATTTT. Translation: CASSAVSRLGSGNTIYF.

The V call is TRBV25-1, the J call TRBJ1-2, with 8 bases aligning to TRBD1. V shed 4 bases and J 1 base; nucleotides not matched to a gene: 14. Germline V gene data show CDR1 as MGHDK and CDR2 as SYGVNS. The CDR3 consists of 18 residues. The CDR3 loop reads CASSGAPGQAVLNYGYTF. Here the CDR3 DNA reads TGTGCCAGCAGTGGCGCCCCGGGACAGGCTGTCCTTAACTATGGCTACACCTTC.

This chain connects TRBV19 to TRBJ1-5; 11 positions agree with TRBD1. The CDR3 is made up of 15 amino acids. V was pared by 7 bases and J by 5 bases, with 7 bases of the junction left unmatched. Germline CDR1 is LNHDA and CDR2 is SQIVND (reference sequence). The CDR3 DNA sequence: TGTGCCAGTACCCCGGACAGGGGGCTGCATCAGCCCCAGCATTTT. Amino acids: CASTPDRGLHQPQHF.

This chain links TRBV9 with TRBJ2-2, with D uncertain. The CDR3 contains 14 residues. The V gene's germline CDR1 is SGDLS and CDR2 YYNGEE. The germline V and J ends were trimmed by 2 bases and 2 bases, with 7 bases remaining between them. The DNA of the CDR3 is TGTGCCAGCAGCGTCCTCCTCAACACCGGGGAGCTGTTTTTT. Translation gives CASSVLLNTGELFF.

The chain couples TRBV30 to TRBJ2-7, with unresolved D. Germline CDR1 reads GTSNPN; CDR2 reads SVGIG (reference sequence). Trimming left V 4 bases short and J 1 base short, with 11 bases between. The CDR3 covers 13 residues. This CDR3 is CAWTRINSYEQYF. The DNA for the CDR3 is TGTGCCTGGACGAGGATTAATTCCTACGAGCAGTACTTC. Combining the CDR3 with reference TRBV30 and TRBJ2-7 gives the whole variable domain SQTIHQWPATLVQPVGSPLSLECTVEGTSNPNLYWYRQAAGRGLQLLFYSVGIGQISSEVPQNLSASRPQDRQFILSSKKLLLSDSGFYLCAWTRINSYEQYFGPGTRLTVT.

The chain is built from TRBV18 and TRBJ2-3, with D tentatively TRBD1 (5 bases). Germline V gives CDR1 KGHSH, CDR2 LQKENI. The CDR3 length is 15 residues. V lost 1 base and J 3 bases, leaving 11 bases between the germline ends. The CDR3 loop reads CASSPQGRVTDTQYF. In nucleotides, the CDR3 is TGTGCCAGCTCACCACAGGGCAGGGTAACAGATACGCAGTATTTT.

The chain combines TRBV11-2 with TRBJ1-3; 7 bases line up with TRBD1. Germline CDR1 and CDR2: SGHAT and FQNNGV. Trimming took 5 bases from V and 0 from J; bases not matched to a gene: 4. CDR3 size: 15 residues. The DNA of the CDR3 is TGTGCCAGCAGCCCCGGGACAGCCTCTGGAAACACCATATATTTT. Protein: CASSPGTASGNTIYF.

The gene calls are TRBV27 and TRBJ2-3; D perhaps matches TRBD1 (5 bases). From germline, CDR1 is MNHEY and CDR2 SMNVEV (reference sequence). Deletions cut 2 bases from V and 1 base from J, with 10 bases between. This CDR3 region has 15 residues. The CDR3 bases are TGTGCCAGCAGTTTACTGCAGGGCGGCACAGATACGCAGTATTTT. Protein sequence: CASSLLQGGTDTQYF.

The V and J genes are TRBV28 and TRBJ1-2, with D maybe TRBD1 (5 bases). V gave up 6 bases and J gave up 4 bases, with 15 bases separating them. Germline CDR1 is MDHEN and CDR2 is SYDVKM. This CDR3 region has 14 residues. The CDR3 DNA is TGTGCCAGCAGAAAGGGGAGGATCGGCTATGGCTACACCTTC. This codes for CASRKGRIGYGYTF.

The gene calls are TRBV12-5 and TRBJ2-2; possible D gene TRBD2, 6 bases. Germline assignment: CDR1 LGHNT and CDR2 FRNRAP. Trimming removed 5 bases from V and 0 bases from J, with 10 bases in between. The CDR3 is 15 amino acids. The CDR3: CASGATSPNTGELFF. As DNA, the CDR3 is TGTGCTAGTGGTGCAACTAGCCCGAACACCGGGGAGCTGTTTTTT. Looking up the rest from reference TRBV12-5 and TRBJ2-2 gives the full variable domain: DARVTQTPRHKVTEMGQEVTMRCQPILGHNTVFWYRQTMMQGLELLAYFRNRAPLDDSGMPKDRFSAEMPDATLATLKIQPSEPRDSAVYFCASGATSPNTGELFFGEGSRLTVL.

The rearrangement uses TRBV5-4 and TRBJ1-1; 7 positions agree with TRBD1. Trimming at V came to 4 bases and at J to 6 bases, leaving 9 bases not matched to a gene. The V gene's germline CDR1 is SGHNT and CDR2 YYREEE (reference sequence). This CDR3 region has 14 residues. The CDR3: CASSPRQGRAEAFF. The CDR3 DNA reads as TGTGCCAGCAGCCCTCGACAGGGTAGGGCTGAAGCTTTCTTT.

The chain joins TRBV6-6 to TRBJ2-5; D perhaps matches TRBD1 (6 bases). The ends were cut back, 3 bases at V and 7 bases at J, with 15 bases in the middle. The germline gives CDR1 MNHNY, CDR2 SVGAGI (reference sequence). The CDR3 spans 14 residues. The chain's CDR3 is CASSYSGQDGTQYF. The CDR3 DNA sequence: TGTGCCAGCAGTTATTCGGGACAAGACGGGACCCAGTACTTC.

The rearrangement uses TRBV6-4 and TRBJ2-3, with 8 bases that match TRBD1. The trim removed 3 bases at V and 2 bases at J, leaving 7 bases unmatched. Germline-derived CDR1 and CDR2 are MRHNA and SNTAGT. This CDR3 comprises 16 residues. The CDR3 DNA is TGTGCCAGCAGTGAAAGGGGACAGGCATCCACAGATACGCAGTATTTT. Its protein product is CASSERGQASTDTQYF.

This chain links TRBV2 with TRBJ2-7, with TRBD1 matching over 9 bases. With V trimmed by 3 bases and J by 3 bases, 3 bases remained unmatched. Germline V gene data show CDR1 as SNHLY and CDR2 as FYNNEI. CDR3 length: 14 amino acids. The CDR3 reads CASSDKGQGYEQYF. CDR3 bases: TGTGCCAGCAGTGATAAGGGACAGGGCTACGAGCAGTACTTC.

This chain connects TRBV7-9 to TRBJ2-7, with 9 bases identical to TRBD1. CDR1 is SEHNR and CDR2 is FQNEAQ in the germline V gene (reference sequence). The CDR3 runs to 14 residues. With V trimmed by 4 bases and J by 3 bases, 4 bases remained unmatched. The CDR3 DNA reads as TGTGCCAGCAGCTCGGGACAGGGTAGCTACGAGCAGTACTTC. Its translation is CASSSGQGSYEQYF.

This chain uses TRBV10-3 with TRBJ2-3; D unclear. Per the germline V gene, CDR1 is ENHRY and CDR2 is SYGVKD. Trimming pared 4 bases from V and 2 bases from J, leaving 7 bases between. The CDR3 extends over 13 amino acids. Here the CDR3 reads CAISAVPTDTQYF. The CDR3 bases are TGTGCCATCAGTGCGGTTCCCACAGATACGCAGTATTTT.

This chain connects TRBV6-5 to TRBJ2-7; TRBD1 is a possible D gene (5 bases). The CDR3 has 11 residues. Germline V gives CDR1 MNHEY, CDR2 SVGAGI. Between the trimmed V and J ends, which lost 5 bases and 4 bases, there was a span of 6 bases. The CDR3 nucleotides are TGTGCCAGCAGTGACAGTTACGAGCAGTACTTC. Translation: CASSDSYEQYF.

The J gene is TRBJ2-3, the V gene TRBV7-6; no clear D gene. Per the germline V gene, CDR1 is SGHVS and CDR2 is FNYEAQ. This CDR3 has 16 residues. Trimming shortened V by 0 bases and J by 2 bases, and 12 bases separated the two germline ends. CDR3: CASSLALNRHTDTQYF. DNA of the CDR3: TGTGCCAGCAGCTTAGCGCTCAATAGACACACAGATACGCAGTATTTT.

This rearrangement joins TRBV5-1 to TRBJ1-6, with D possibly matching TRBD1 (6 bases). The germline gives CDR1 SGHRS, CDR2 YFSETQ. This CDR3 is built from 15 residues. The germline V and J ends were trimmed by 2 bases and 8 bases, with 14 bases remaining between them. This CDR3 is CASSFQGKRDSPLHF. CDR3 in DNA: TGCGCCAGCAGCTTCCAGGGGAAAAGGGATTCACCCCTCCACTTT.